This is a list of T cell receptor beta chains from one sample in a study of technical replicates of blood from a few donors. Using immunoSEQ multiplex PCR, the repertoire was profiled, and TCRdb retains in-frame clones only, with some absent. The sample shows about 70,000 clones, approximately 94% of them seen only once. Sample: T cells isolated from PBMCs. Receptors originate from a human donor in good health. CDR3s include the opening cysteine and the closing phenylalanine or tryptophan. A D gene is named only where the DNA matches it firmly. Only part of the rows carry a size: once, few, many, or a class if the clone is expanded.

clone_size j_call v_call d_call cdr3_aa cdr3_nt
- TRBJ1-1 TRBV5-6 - CASSLAGGEAFF TGTGCCAGCAGCTTGGCCGGGGGTGAAGCTTTCTTT
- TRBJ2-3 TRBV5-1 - CASSSPEPHTDTQYF TGCGCCAGCAGCTCGCCAGAACCTCACACAGATACGCAGTATTTT
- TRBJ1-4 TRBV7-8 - CASSNSRIPGGLFF TGTGCCAGCTCTAACTCTCGCATTCCCGGGGGACTGTTTTTT
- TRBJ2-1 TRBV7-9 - CASSPLGDSYNEQFF TGTGCCAGCAGCCCCCTCGGAGATTCCTACAATGAGCAGTTCTTC
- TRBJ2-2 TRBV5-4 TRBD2 CATHLGAGNTGELFF TGTGCCACCCACTTAGGAGCGGGAAACACCGGGGAGCTGTTTTTT
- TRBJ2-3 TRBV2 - CAIPKESTDTQYF TGTGCCATTCCAAAAGAGAGCACAGATACGCAGTATTTT
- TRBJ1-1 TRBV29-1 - CSAIKLSTEAFF TGCAGCGCTATTAAATTGAGCACTGAAGCTTTCTTT
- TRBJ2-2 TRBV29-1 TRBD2 CSGTYGAGLTTGELFF TGCAGCGGGACCTATGGGGCGGGACTAACCACCGGGGAGCTGTTTTTT
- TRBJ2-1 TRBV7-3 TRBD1 CASSKGQGVHEQFF TGTGCCAGCAGCAAGGGACAGGGAGTACATGAGCAGTTCTTC
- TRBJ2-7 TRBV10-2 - CASSGGYEQYF TGCGCCAGCAGTGGCGGCTACGAGCAGTACTTC
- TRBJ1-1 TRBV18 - CASSPEGNTEAFF TGTGCCAGCTCACCAGAGGGGAACACTGAAGCTTTCTTT
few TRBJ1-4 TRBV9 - CASSVESSYRGEELFF TGTGCCAGCAGCGTAGAGTCTAGTTATCGGGGGGAGGAACTGTTTTTT
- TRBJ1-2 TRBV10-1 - CASSDSNYGYTF TGCGCCAGCAGTGACAGTAACTATGGCTACACCTTC
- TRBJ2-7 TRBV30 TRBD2 CAWSPGLYYEQYF TGTGCCTGGAGTCCGGGACTATACTACGAGCAGTACTTC
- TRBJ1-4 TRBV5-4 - CASSYRTDLNEKLFF TGTGCCAGCAGCTATAGGACAGACCTTAATGAAAAACTGTTTTTT
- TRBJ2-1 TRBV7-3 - CASSLNGMNEQFF TGTGCCAGCAGCTTAAACGGGATGAATGAGCAGTTCTTC
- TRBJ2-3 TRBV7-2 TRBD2 CASSLVGLAGRDTQYF TGTGCCAGCAGCTTAGTAGGGCTAGCGGGGAGAGATACGCAGTATTTT
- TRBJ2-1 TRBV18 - CASYNRVNEQFF TGTGCCAGCTATAACAGGGTAAATGAGCAGTTCTTC
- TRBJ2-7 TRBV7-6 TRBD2 CASSPLWLAGGAFYEQYF TGTGCCAGCAGCCCGCTTTGGCTAGCGGGAGGTGCTTTCTACGAGCAGTACTTC
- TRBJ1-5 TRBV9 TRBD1 CASSVSTGGQPQHF TGTGCCAGCAGCGTAAGTACAGGGGGTCAGCCCCAGCATTTT
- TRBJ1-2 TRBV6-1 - CASSGRQENYGYTF TGTGCCAGCAGTGGGCGACAGGAGAACTATGGCTACACCTTC
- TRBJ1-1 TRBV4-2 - CASTLNTEAFF TGTGCCAGCACCTTAAACACTGAAGCTTTCTTT
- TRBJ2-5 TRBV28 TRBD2 CASSSPGTSGKETQYF TGTGCCAGCAGTTCGCCCGGGACTAGCGGGAAAGAGACCCAGTACTTC
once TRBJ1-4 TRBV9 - CASSAGGANEKLFF TGTGCCAGCAGCGCGGGGGGGGCTAATGAAAAACTGTTTTTT